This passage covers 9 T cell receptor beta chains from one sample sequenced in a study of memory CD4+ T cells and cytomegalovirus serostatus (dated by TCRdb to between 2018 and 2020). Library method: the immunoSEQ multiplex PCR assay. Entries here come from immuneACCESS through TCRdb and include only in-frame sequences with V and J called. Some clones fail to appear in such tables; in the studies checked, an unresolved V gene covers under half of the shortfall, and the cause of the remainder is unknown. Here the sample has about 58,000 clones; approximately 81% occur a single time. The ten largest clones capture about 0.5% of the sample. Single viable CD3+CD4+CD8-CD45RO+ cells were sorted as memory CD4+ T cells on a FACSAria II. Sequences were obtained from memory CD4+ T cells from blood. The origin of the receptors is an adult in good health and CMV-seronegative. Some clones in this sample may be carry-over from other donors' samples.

The CDR3 DNA sequence: TGTGCCAGCAGTCCGCCCCGGGGGTCTAACTATGGCTACACCTTC. Its translation is CASSPPRGSNYGYTF. The rearrangement uses TRBV28 and TRBJ1-2, with a possible D match to TRBD1 (5 bases). Germline V gives CDR1 MDHEN, CDR2 SYDVKM. CDR3 length: 15 amino acids. V lost 5 bases and J lost 0, with 13 bases in between.

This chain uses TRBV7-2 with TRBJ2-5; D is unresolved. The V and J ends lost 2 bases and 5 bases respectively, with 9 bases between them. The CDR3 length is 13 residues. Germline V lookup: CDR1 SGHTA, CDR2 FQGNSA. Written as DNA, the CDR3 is TGTGCCAGCAGCTTAAGGCCGTGGGAGACCCAGTACTTC. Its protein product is CASSLRPWETQYF.

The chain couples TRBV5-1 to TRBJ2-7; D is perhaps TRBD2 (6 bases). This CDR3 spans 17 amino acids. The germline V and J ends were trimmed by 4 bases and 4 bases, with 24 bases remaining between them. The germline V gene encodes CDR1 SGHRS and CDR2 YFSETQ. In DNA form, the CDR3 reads TGCGCCAGCAGCCATGCTCACACCGGGACCGGGGGATACGAGCAGTACTTC. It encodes CASSHAHTGTGGYEQYF.

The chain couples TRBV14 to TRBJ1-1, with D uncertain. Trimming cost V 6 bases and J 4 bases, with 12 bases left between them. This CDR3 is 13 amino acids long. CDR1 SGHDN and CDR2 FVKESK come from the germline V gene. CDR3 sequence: CASSASASTEAFF. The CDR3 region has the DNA TGTGCCAGCAGTGCTTCCGCCAGCACTGAAGCTTTCTTT.

CDR3 region: CASRGAGPYEQYF. CDR3 sequence (DNA): TGCGCCAGCAGGGGTGCAGGGCCCTACGAGCAGTACTTC. The chain has TRBV10-2 and TRBJ2-7; the D gene is possibly TRBD1 (5 bases). The V and J ends lost 6 bases and 2 bases respectively, with 11 bases between them. CDR3 length: 13 amino acids. CDR1 and CDR2 (germline): WSHSY, SAAADI.

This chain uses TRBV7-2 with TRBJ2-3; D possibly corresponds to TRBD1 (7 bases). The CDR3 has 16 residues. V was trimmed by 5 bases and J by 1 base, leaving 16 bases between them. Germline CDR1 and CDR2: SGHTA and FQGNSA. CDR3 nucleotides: TGTGCCAGCAGCCAACGACAGGGAGGTGGCACAGATACGCAGTATTTT. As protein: CASSQRQGGGTDTQYF.

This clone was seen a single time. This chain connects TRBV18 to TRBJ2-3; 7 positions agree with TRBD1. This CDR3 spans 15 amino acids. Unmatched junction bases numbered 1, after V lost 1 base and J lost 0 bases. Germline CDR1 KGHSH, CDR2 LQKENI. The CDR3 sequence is CASSPRQGSTDTQYF. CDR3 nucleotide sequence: TGTGCCAGCTCACCACGACAGGGTAGCACAGATACGCAGTATTTT.

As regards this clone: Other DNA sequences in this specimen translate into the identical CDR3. The DNA of the CDR3 is TGTGCCAGCTCAACGCTATACAATGAGCAGTTCTTC. Its protein product is CASSTLYNEQFF. The chain uses TRBV18 and TRBJ2-1; D gene unclear. This CDR3 region has 12 residues. Germline CDR1 and CDR2: KGHSH and LQKENI. V was trimmed by 5 bases and J by 4 bases, leaving 6 bases between them.

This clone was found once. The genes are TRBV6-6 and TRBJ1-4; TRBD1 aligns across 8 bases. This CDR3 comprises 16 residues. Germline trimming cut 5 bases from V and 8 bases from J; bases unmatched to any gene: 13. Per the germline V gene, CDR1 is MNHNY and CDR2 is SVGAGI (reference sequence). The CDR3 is CASSPGQGTILEKLFF. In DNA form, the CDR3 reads TGTGCCAGCAGTCCTGGACAGGGAACAATTCTGGAAAAACTGTTTTTT.